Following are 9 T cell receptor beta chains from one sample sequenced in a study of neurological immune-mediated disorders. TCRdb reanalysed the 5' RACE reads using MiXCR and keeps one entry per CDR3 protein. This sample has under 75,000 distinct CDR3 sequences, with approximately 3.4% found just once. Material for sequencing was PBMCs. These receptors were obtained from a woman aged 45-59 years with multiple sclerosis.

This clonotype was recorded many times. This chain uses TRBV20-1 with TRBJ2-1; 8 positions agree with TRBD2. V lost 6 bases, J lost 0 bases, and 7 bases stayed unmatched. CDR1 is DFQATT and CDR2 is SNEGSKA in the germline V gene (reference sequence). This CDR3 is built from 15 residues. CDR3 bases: TGCAGTGCGGTAGTAGCGGGGAGCTCCTACAATGAGCAGTTCTTC. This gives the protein CSAVVAGSSYNEQFF.

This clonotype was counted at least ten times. The CDR3 is CASRKRGGGTDEQFF. The CDR3 nucleotides are TGCGCCAGCAGGAAACGCGGGGGGGGGACGGATGAGCAGTTCTTC. The chain uses TRBV5-1 and TRBJ2-1, with 9 bases matching TRBD2. In germline, CDR1 is SGHRS, CDR2 YFSETQ. The trim removed 5 bases at V and 8 bases at J, leaving 11 bases unmatched. This CDR3 region has 15 residues.

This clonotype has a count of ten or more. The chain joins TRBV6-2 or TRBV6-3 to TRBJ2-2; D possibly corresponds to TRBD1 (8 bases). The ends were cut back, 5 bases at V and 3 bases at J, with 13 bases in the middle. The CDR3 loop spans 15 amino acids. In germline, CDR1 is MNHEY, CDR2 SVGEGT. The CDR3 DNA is TGTGCCAGCAGTCCTACAGGGGGGGACACCGGGGAGCTGTTTTTT. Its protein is CASSPTGGDTGELFF.

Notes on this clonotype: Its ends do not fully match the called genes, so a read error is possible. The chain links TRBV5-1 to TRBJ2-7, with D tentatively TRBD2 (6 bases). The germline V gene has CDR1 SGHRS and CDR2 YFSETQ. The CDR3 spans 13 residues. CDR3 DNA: TGCGCCATCAGCCCTACGGGGGTGCAAGTGCAGTACTTC. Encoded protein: CAISPTGVQVQYF. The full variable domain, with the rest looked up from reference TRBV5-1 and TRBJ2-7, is KAGVTQTPRYLIKTRGQQVTLSCSPISGHRSVSWYQQTPGQGLQFLFEYFSETQRNKGNFPGRFSGRQFSNSRSEMNVSTLELGDSALYLCAISPTGVQVQYFGPGTRLTVT.

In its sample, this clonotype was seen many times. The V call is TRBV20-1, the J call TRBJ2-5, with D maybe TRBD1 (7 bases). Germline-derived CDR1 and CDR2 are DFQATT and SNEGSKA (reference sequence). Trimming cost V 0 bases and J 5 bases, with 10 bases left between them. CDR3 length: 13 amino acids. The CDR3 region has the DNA TGCAGTGCTAGAGATCCAGGGGGGGAGACCCAGTACTTC. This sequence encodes CSARDPGGETQYF.

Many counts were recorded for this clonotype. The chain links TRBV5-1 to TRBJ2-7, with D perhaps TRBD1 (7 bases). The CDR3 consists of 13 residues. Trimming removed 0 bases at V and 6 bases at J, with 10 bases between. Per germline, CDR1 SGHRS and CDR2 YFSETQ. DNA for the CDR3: TGCGCCAGCAGCTTGGACCAGGGGGGCGAGCAGTACTTC. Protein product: CASSLDQGGEQYF.

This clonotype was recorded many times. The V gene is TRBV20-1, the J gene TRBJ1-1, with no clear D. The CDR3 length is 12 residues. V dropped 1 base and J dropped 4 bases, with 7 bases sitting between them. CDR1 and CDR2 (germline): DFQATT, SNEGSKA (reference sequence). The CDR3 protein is CSARGHFTEAFF. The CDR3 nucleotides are TGCAGTGCTAGAGGACACTTCACTGAAGCTTTCTTT.

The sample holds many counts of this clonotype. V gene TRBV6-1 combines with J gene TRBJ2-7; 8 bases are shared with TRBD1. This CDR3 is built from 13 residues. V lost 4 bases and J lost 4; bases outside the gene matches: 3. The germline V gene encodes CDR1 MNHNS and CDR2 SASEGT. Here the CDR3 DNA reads TGTGCCAGCAGTGCCCAGGGGGCGTACGAGCAGTACGTC. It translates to CASSAQGAYEQYV.

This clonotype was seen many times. In DNA, the CDR3 is TGTGCCAGCAGGGGTCTAGGGCCTAACTATGGCTACACCTTC. Its protein product is CASRGLGPNYGYTF. The chain employs TRBV12-3 or TRBV12-4 and TRBJ1-2, with D unresolved. Between the trimmed V and J ends, which lost 6 bases and 0 bases, there was a span of 11 bases. This CDR3 region has 14 residues.